Listed below are T cell receptor beta chains from one sample, sequenced in a study of preoperative IRX-2 immunotherapy in early breast cancer. Repertoires were generated with immunoSEQ multiplex PCR, while TCRdb's copy carries only in-frame clones and drops some. The sample lists around 29,000 clones, roughly 90% occurring once. The specimen was taken from a patient treated with IRX-2 immunotherapy. Receptor source: a human donor with breast cancer. CDR3s include the opening cysteine and the closing phenylalanine or tryptophan. D genes are given only for firm matches. The size field is filled for only some rows; it gives once, few, many or a size class.

V gene	D gene	J gene	clone size	CDR3 DNA	CDR3 protein
TRBV5-4	TRBD1	TRBJ1-3	NA	TGTGCCAGCAGCCGGGGGACAGGCAACTCTGGAAACACCATATATTTT	CASSRGTGNSGNTIYF
TRBV9	TRBD1	TRBJ2-2	NA	TGTGCCAGCAGCTCCCGGACAGGGATATTCGCGAACACCGGGGAGCTGTTTTTT	CASSSRTGIFANTGELFF
TRBV7-8	NA	TRBJ1-4	NA	TGTGCCAGCAGCCACCGCCGGATTAATGAAAAACTGTTTTTT	CASSHRRINEKLFF
TRBV9	TRBD2	TRBJ2-3	NA	TGTGCCAGCAGCGTAGGCTATAGCGGGGGGGCCGGAGGGACAGATACGCAGTATTTT	CASSVGYSGGAGGTDTQYF
TRBV4-2	NA	TRBJ1-4	NA	TGTGCCAGCAGCCAAGAGAGGGCCAGGGGAAGAGAAAAACTGTTTTTT	CASSQERARGREKLFF
TRBV6-1	TRBD1	TRBJ2-7	NA	TGTGCCAGCAGTGAACGGTCCCCGGGGACAGGGCGGGTTTGGGGATACGAGCAGTACTTC	CASSERSPGTGRVWGYEQYF
TRBV19	TRBD1	TRBJ1-5	NA	TGTGCCAGTAGTATATCCAGGGGGAAAAATCAGCCCCAGCATTTT	CASSISRGKNQPQHF
TRBV28	TRBD1	TRBJ1-2	NA	TGTGCCAGCAGTTTCCCAGGGGGCCTTGGCTACACCTTC	CASSFPGGLGYTF
TRBV2	NA	TRBJ2-2	once	TGTGCCAGTTACACCGGGGAGCTGTTTTTT	CASYTGELFF
TRBV5-1	NA	TRBJ2-1	NA	TGCGCCAGCAGCTTGGTTGCCGCGGGATATGAGCAGTTCTTC	CASSLVAAGYEQFF
TRBV28	TRBD1	TRBJ1-5	NA	TGTGCCAGCAATTCCCCTTGGACAGGGAGCCAGCCCCAGCATTTT	CASNSPWTGSQPQHF
TRBV6-1	NA	TRBJ1-5	NA	TGTGCCAGCAGGTTACAGGGAGGGGTGGGGCAGCCCCAGCATTTT	CASRLQGGVGQPQHF
TRBV7-6	TRBD1	TRBJ2-2	NA	TGTGCCAGCAGCTCGGGACAGGGATCAACCGGGGAGCTGTTTTTT	CASSSGQGSTGELFF
TRBV18	TRBD2	TRBJ2-1	NA	TGTGCCAGCTCACCTCGCGTGGGACTAGCGGGGGGGCAAGATGGGAATGAGCAGTTCTTC	CASSPRVGLAGGQDGNEQFF
TRBV7-9	NA	TRBJ1-3	few	TGTGCCAGCGGCGCGCTGGGGGCTTACGGAAACACCATATATTTT	CASGALGAYGNTIYF
TRBV6-5	TRBD2	TRBJ2-7	NA	TGTGCCAGCAAACGGACTAGCGGGAGTAACTACGAGCAGTACTTC	CASKRTSGSNYEQYF
TRBV5-1	TRBD1	TRBJ1-1	NA	TGCGCCAGCAGCTCGACAGGGGCCCGGAACACTGAAGCTTTCTTT	CASSSTGARNTEAFF
TRBV15	NA	TRBJ2-1	NA	TGTGCCACCAGCAGAGGGGGCCAGCGGGCCCACAATGAGCAGTTCTTC	CATSRGGQRAHNEQFF
TRBV6-1	TRBD1	TRBJ2-7	NA	TGTGCCAGCAGTGTCGACAGGGGGAGGAACGAGCAGTACTTC	CASSVDRGRNEQYF
TRBV6-1	TRBD2	TRBJ2-3	NA	TGTGCCAGCAGTGTTTTTGGACTAGCGGGAGCCACAGATACGCAGTATTTT	CASSVFGLAGATDTQYF
TRBV25-1	NA	TRBJ1-2	NA	TGTGCCAGCAGTGAAGAATCGAACTATGGCTACACCTTC	CASSEESNYGYTF
TRBV18	NA	TRBJ2-5	NA	TGTGCCAGCTCACCGGGCTCTCAAGAGACCCAGTACTTC	CASSPGSQETQYF
TRBV4-1	TRBD2	TRBJ2-2	NA	TGCGCCAGCAGCCAAGGGAGGGAGGGCCGAGGCGGGGAGCTGTTTTTT	CASSQGREGRGGELFF
TRBV7-8	NA	TRBJ2-3	once	TGTGCCAGCAGCTCCTCTGGGGCCGGAGGAACAGATACGCAGTATTTT	CASSSSGAGGTDTQYF
TRBV2	TRBD1	TRBJ2-5	NA	TGTGCCAGCAGCCGGGACAGCGCGGAGACCCAGTACTTC	CASSRDSAETQYF
TRBV30	TRBD2	TRBJ2-5	NA	TGTGCCTGGAGCCGCGGGGGGGCCGTTACCGAGACCCAGTACTTC	CAWSRGGAVTETQYF
TRBV30	NA	TRBJ1-1	NA	TGTGCCTGGAGCGAGAGAGTTAGGAGAGCTTTCTTT	CAWSERVRRAFF
TRBV15	NA	TRBJ2-1	NA	TGTGCCACCAGCATCCGGGGAGACAACAATGAGCAGTTCTTC	CATSIRGDNNEQFF
TRBV19	NA	TRBJ2-3	NA	TGTGCCAGTAGTATTTCAGCGGGCTTAAACCCTAGCACAGATACGCAGTATTTT	CASSISAGLNPSTDTQYF